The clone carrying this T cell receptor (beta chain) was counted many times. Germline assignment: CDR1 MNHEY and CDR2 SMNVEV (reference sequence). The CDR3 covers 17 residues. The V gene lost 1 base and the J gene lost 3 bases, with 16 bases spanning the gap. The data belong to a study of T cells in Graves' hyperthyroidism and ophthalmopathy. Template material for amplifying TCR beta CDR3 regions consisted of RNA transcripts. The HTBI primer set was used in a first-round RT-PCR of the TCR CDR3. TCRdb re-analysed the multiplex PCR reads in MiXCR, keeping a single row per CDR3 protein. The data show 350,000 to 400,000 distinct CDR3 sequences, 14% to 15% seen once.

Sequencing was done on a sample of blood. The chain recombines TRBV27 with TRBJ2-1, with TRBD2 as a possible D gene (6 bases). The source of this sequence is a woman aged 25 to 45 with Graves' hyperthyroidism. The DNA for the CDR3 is TGTGCCAGCAGTTTATTCCCGACTAGTAGGCTCTACAATGAGCAGTTCTTC. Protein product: CASSLFPTSRLYNEQFF.